This TCR beta chain appears in the sequencing data of a study of blood T cells in healthy people across ages. CDR3 length equals 15 residues. J gave up 1 base and V 4 bases, and 3 bases lay outside the gene matches. Germline CDR1 SNHLY, CDR2 FYNNEI. Alongside a J-beta primer mix, a sample-barcoded 5' primer served in a second PCR lasting about 7 to 11 cycles. A single record per CDR3 protein comes from TCRdb applying MiXCR to the 5' RACE reads. This table holds over 1,500,000 distinct CDR3 sequences, roughly 49% found once. The chain links TRBV2 to TRBJ2-4, with 8 positions matching TRBD1. Sequencing input: blood. This clonotype was obtained from a woman between 35 and 50 years old in good health. The CDR3 bases are TGTGCCAGCAGTGTGGACAGGGCGGCCAAAAACATTCAGTACTTC. It yields the protein CASSVDRAAKNIQYF.